The rows below give T cell receptor beta chains drawn from one sample of a study of blood T cell repertoires in COVID-19. Sequenced by immunoSEQ multiplex PCR; TCRdb stores in-frame clones only, minus some. In the table there are some 400,000 clones, about 89% of which are singletons. The sequencing input was PBMCs or T cells enriched from blood (not recorded which). These TCRs come from a man younger than 40 who had recovered from COVID-19. CDR3s include the opening cysteine and the closing phenylalanine or tryptophan. Fields, in order: V gene, D gene, clone size, J gene, CDR3 DNA, CDR3 protein. A D gene is named only where the DNA matches it firmly. Clone size is shown for a subset of rows, as once, few, many or a class of expanded clone.

TRBV19	.	.	TRBJ2-5	TGTGCCAGTAGTATCCCAAGGCGGGAAGAGACCCAGTACTTC	CASSIPRREETQYF
TRBV7-2	.	.	TRBJ1-1	TGTGCCAGCAGCTTAGGGGGCAGTGAAGCTTTCTTT	CASSLGGSEAFF
TRBV19	.	.	TRBJ1-1	TGTGCCAGCGTTGGTTGGAGGGGAATAAACACTGAAGCTTTCTTT	CASVGWRGINTEAFF
TRBV6-5	.	.	TRBJ2-6	TGTGCCCACGGTCCGGGCTCTGGGGCCAACGTCCTGACTTTC	CAHGPGSGANVLTF
TRBV15	.	.	TRBJ1-6	TGTGCCACCAGCAGAGATCCGTCCGGGGGAGATTCACCCCTCCACTTT	CATSRDPSGGDSPLHF
TRBV27	TRBD2	once	TRBJ2-3	TGTGCCGTCCGACTAGCGGGGTATAGCACAGATACGCAGTATTTT	CAVRLAGYSTDTQYF
TRBV12-3/TRBV12-4	.	.	TRBJ1-1	TGTGCCAGCAGTCCGGGGGGGTACACTGAAGCTTTCTTT	CASSPGGYTEAFF
TRBV7-3	TRBD2	.	TRBJ2-1	TGTGCCAGCAGCCACGGGACTAGCGGATACAATGAGCAGTTCTTC	CASSHGTSGYNEQFF
TRBV2	TRBD2	.	TRBJ2-7	TGTGCCAGCACCTCAAGCCGGGGGGGACCCGAGCAGTACTTC	CASTSSRGGPEQYF
TRBV2	.	.	TRBJ1-3	TGTGCCAGCAGTGAGGCAGGGGCTGGAAACACCATATATTTT	CASSEAGAGNTIYF
TRBV30	TRBD1	once	TRBJ1-2	TGTGCCTGGAGTGGACAGGGTTTTACCTTC	CAWSGQGFTF
TRBV4-2	.	few	TRBJ2-5	TGTGCCAGCAGCCAAGATCGGGGGACGAGGGGAGAGACCCAGTACTTC	CASSQDRGTRGETQYF
TRBV28	.	.	TRBJ1-2	TGTGCCAGCAGTTTTGGCAGGGCCGGGTACACCTTC	CASSFGRAGYTF
TRBV7-6	TRBD2	.	TRBJ2-1	TGTGCCAGCAGCTTGGACGGGACTAGCGGCTTATACAATGAGCAGTTCTTC	CASSLDGTSGLYNEQFF
TRBV19	TRBD1	.	TRBJ1-1	TGTGCCAGTAGTCCTCGGACAGGGCGGAGGAACACTGAAGCTTTCTTT	CASSPRTGRRNTEAFF
TRBV30	.	.	TRBJ1-5	TGTGCCTGGAGTATCGGGGGACAGCCCCAGCATTTT	CAWSIGGQPQHF
TRBV19	.	.	TRBJ2-3	TGTGCCAGTAGTTTAGCCCCGGCGGGTGGTACGCAGTATTTT	CASSLAPAGGTQYF
TRBV6-5	.	.	TRBJ2-5	TGTGCCAGCAGTTATGACAGTTTTTCAGAGACCCAGTACTTC	CASSYDSFSETQYF
TRBV19	.	.	TRBJ2-4	TGTGCCAGTAGTATAGGGGCCGTGGGTTTGGCCAAAAACATTCAGTACTTC	CASSIGAVGLAKNIQYF
TRBV27	.	.	TRBJ1-2	TGTGCCAGCAGTTTAACGGACAGCCATGGCTACACCTTC	CASSLTDSHGYTF
TRBV6-2/TRBV6-3	.	few	TRBJ2-1	TGTGCCAGCAGTTATTCCACAAGTGAGCAGTTCTTC	CASSYSTSEQFF
TRBV15	TRBD1	.	TRBJ2-7	TGTGCCACCAGCAGATCGACAGGGGCGGACTACGAGCAGTACTTC	CATSRSTGADYEQYF
TRBV6-6	.	.	TRBJ1-2	TGTGCCAGCAGTTATGGGGAGGGATTCTACACCTTC	CASSYGEGFYTF
TRBV27	TRBD2	.	TRBJ2-7	TGTGCCAGCAGCCGGGGGGACTACAAGCGGTACGAGCAGTACTTC	CASSRGDYKRYEQYF
TRBV6-5	.	.	TRBJ1-1	TGTGCCAGCAGAGTATTGGCGAACACTGAAGCTTTCTTT	CASRVLANTEAFF
TRBV20-1	TRBD2	.	TRBJ2-7	TGCAGTGCTAGTACGGGGGGATTGAACGAGCAGTACTTC	CSASTGGLNEQYF
TRBV11-2	TRBD2	.	TRBJ2-7	TGTGCCAGCCGGTACCCCGGGAGGGCCTCCTACGAGCAGTACTTC	CASRYPGRASYEQYF
TRBV4-1	.	.	TRBJ1-1	TGCGCCAGCAGCCAAGATGCGGGGAACACTGAAGCTTTCTTT	CASSQDAGNTEAFF
TRBV12-5	.	.	TRBJ1-2	TGTGCTAGTGGCTGGACAAACGGCTACACCTTC	CASGWTNGYTF
TRBV4-1	.	.	TRBJ2-1	TGCGCCAGCAGCCCGGGTCAAGGAAATGAGCAGTTCTTC	CASSPGQGNEQFF
TRBV4-2	TRBD1	few	TRBJ1-6	TGTGCCAGCAGCCTTGGACAGGAAAATTCACCCCTCCACTTT	CASSLGQENSPLHF
TRBV6-4	TRBD1	.	TRBJ1-4	TGTGCCAGCAGCGTGGGACAGGGGGCAGGCGAAAAACTGTTTTTT	CASSVGQGAGEKLFF
TRBV5-6	TRBD2	.	TRBJ2-3	TGTGCCAGCAGCTTGGAGCGGGGGGGCACAGATACGCAGTATTTT	CASSLERGGTDTQYF
TRBV9	.	.	TRBJ2-7	TGTGCCAGCAGCGTAAAGCAGGATGCTGCCTACGAGCAGTACTTC	CASSVKQDAAYEQYF
TRBV4-2	TRBD1	.	TRBJ1-1	TGTGCCAGCAGCCAGGCCGGGACAGGGAACACTGAAGCTTTCTTT	CASSQAGTGNTEAFF
TRBV7-9	TRBD1	.	TRBJ1-1	TGTGCCAGCAGTTCCGGAGGGACAGAGGGGGCTGAAGCTTTCTTT	CASSSGGTEGAEAFF
TRBV7-3	TRBD1	.	TRBJ1-3	TGTGCCAGCAGCCCGGGACAGGGGGCAAACACCATATATTTT	CASSPGQGANTIYF
TRBV30	.	.	TRBJ1-5	TGTGCCTGGAGTCGCAGGGATGGGCAGCCCCAGCATTTT	CAWSRRDGQPQHF
TRBV30	.	.	TRBJ1-2	TGTGCCTGGAACAGGGTAGAATACTATGGCTACACCTTC	CAWNRVEYYGYTF
TRBV7-2	TRBD1	.	TRBJ1-1	TGTGCCAGCAGCCCCGGGACAGCGAGGAACACTGAAGCTTTCTTT	CASSPGTARNTEAFF
TRBV27	TRBD1	.	TRBJ1-2	TGTGCCAGCAGAACCGGGACAGGGCTTCCCTATGGCTACACCTTC	CASRTGTGLPYGYTF
TRBV18	TRBD2	.	TRBJ2-1	TGTGCCAGCTCATCAACCCGGCTAGCGGGGGGCGGAGAGCAGTTCTTC	CASSSTRLAGGGEQFF